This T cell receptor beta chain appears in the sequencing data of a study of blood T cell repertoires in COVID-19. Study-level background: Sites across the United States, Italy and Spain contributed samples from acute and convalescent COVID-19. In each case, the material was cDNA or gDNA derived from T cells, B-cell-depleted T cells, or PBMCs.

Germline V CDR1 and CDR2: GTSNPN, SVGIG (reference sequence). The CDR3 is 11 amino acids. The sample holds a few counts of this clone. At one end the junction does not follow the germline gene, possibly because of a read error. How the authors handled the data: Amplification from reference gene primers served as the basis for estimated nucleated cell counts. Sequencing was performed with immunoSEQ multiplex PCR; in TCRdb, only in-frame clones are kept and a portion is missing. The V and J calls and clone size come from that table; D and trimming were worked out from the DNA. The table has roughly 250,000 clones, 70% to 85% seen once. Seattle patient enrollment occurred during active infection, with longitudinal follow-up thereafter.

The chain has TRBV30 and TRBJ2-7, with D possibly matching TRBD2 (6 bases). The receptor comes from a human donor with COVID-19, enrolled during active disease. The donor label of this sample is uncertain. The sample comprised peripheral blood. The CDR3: CAWRDPGLLNF. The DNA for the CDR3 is TGTGCCTGGAGGGATCCGGGACTCCTAAACTTC.